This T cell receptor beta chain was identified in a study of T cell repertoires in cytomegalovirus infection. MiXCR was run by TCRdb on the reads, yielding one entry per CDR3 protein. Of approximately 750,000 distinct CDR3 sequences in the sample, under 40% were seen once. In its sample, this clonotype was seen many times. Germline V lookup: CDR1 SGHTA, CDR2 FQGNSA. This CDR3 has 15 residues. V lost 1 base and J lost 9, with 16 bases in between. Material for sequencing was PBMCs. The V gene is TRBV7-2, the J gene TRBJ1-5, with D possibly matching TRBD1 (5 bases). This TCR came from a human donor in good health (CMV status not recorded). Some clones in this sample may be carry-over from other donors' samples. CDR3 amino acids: CASSLDGIAGRPQHF. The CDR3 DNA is TGTGCCAGCAGCTTAGATGGGATTGCGGGGCGGCCCCAGCATTTT.